The clone carrying this T cell receptor beta chain was detected a few times. As yet, its antigen is unknown. Previously published methods and listed TCR primers were used for the bulk TCR libraries. TCRdb independently ran MiXCR on the PCR reads; one entry per CDR3 protein. The table records around 480,000 distinct CDR3 sequences, 20% to 25% of them present only once. This record belongs to a study of molecular identifiers for immune sequencing clone quantification. General study points: Barcode sharing among identical TCR molecules could make large clones appear smaller.

Sorting was used to obtain naive CD8 T cells (CD8+CD4-CCR7+CD45RA+). The CDR3 runs 18 residues. Germline V gene sequence: CDR1 SGHAT, CDR2 FQNNGV. Losses at the gene ends were 5 bases for V and 0 bases for J; bases not matched to a gene: 8. The source of this sequence is a human donor in good health. Some libraries in this study had Jurkat cell RNA spiked in. The sample comprised naive CD8+ T cells from blood, with Jurkat cell RNA spiked in. Subset noted: FACS-sorted CD8+CD4-CCR7+CD45RA+ naive T cells. The V gene is TRBV11-2, the J gene TRBJ2-1, with 12 bases matching TRBD2. The CDR3 region is CASSPGLAGLFSYNEQFF. CDR3 DNA sequence: TGTGCCAGCAGCCCGGGACTAGCGGGCCTGTTCTCCTACAATGAGCAGTTCTTC.